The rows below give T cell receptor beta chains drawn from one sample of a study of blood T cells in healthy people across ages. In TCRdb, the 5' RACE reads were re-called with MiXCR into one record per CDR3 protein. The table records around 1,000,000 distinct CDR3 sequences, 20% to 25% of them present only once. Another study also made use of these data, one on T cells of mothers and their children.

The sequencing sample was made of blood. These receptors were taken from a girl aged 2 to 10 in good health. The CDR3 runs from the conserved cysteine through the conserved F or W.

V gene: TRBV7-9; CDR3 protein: CASSSLTGFYGYTF
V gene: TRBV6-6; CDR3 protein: CASSPAGSGANVLTF
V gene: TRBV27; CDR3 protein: CASRAGAGHQETQYF
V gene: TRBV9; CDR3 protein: CASSSTGTGIVEQYF
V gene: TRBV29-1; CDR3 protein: CSGIGETQYF
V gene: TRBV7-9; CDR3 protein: CASTPELQGATGANVLTF
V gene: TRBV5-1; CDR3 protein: CASSPSSGQETQYF
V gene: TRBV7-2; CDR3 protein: CASSSQRGNEETQYF
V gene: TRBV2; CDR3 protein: CASSTDVASYEQYF
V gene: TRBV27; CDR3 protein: CASSYGRDNEQFF
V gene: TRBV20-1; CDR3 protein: CSAPGKAKELFF
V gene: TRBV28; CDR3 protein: CASCWGGQGAFEQYF
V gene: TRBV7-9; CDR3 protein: CASSLVRLQVTQYF
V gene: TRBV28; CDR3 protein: CASSLQGVGTQYF
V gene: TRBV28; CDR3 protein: CASSYTGLGSPEAFF
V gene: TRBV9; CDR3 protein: CASSVGGFGADGYTF
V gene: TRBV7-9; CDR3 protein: CASSFLYQGARKLFF
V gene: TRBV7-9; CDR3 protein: CASSISGVETQYF
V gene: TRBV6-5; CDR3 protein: CASSPQTVSGGYTF
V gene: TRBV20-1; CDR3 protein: CSASMLLQPQHF
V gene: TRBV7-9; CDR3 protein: CASTLGQKWNPSFTDTQYF
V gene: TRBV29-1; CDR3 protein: CSVDRGWQFF
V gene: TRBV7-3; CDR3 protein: CASSRRTGNKNIQYF
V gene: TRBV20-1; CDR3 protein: CSASGNARETQYF
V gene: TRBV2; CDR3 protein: CASRAGLAGSLSYNEQFF
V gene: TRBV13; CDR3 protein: CASTFRGENEQYF
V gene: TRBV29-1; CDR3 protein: CSVGQGVGSGNTIYF
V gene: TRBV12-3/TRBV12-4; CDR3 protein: CASSSLAVAYEQYF
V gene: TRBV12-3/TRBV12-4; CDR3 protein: CASSSGLEQETQYF
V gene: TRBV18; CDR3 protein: CASSPSGYNYGYTF
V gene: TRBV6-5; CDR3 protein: CASSYSLLKEQFF
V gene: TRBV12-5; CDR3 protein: CASGLGGLGYEQYF
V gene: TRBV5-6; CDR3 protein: CASSLSLSSYEQYF
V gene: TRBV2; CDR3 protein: CASSDPRETQYF
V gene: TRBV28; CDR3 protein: CASSLLGPPNTEAFF
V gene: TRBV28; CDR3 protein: CASSLSPLADPNYGYTF
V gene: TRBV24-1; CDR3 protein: CATSDPGSGADDHYF
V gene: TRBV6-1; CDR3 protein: CATFNSGTRGQRYHGYTF
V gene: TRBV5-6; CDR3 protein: CASTHGAAGFYEQYF
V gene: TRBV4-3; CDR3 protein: CAIKVKRRQAREETQYF
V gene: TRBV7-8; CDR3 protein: CASSLVGTITDTQYF